These 12 T cell receptor beta chains share one sample of origin, sequenced in a study of CD8+ T cells in alopecia areata. Treatment described: oral pan-JAK inhibitor, 5-10 mg twice daily. Extracted RNA was reverse transcribed into cDNA, the sequencing template. TCRdb's copy holds only in-frame clones and misses some; the assay was immunoSEQ multiplex PCR. The sample consists of around 200,000 clones, 50% to 75% of them appearing once. Material: CD4+ T cells sorted from blood, obtained at week 4, from a patient treated with tofacitinib. These receptors all come from a human donor with alopecia areata.

This chain connects TRBV6-1 to TRBJ2-1, with D perhaps assigned TRBD1 or TRBD2 (5 bases each). V was clipped by 8 bases and J by 0 bases, with 11 bases between them. In germline, CDR1 is MNHNS, CDR2 SASEGT. The CDR3 consists of 14 residues. CDR3 sequence: CASDQRGSYNEQFF. For the CDR3, the DNA is TGTGCCAGCGACCAGAGGGGCTCCTACAATGAGCAGTTCTTC.

The V and J genes are TRBV6-1 and TRBJ1-1; D is unclear. The CDR3 loop spans 13 amino acids. CDR1 and CDR2 (germline): MNHNS, SASEGT. V dropped 7 bases and J dropped 3 bases, with 12 bases sitting between them. The CDR3 coding sequence is TGTGCCAGCACTTTGGCAGGTGACACTGAAGCTTTCTTT. Protein product: CASTLAGDTEAFF.

This clone was observed a handful of times. The V gene is TRBV4-3, the J gene TRBJ2-7; TRBD2 agrees at 10 bases. V trimming: 0 bases; J trimming: 7 bases; junction bases outside the gene matches: 12. Germline V gene data show CDR1 as LGHNA and CDR2 as YSLEER. The CDR3 length is 17 residues. The CDR3 region has the DNA TGCGCCAGCAGCCAAGAGGCAGCGGGGGGGCGATCTAGGGAGCAGTACTTC. Protein product: CASSQEAAGGRSREQYF.

Only one count was recorded for this clone. The CDR3 here is CASSLMGGAETQYF. As DNA, the CDR3 is TGTGCCAGCAGCTTAATGGGGGGAGCAGAGACCCAGTACTTC. V is TRBV7-2 and J is TRBJ2-5, with D perhaps TRBD2 (6 bases). V dropped 2 bases and J dropped 4 bases, with 11 bases sitting between them. The CDR3 covers 14 residues. Germline V gene data show CDR1 as SGHTA and CDR2 as FQGNSA.

This chain links TRBV18 with TRBJ1-2; no firm D call. V was shortened by 4 bases and J by 8 bases, with 17 bases between the two germline ends. Germline V gene sequence: CDR1 KGHSH, CDR2 LQKENI. The CDR3 loop spans 14 amino acids. In DNA, the CDR3 is TGTGCCAGCTCACGGAGCGGACGGGCTCGGGGCTACACCTTC. Its protein product is CASSRSGRARGYTF.

The V call is TRBV5-6, the J call TRBJ2-2; tentatively, D is TRBD2 (5 bases). V was shortened by 4 bases and J by 6 bases, with 13 bases between the two germline ends. Looked up from germline, CDR1 is SGHDT and CDR2 is YYEEEE. This CDR3 spans 14 amino acids. CDR3 DNA: TGTGCCAGCAGCCGGCCTAGGGAGTCCGGGGAGCTGTTTTTT. Protein product: CASSRPRESGELFF.

This chain links TRBV18 with TRBJ2-5, with D unclear. Germline V gene data show CDR1 as KGHSH and CDR2 as LQKENI. V was trimmed by 6 bases and J by 1 base, leaving 12 bases between them. The CDR3 has 14 residues. In nucleotides, the CDR3 is TGTGCCAGCTCCCCAACATCGGTCCAAGAGACCCAGTACTTC. Amino acids: CASSPTSVQETQYF.

The rearrangement joins TRBV30 to TRBJ2-1; possible D gene TRBD1, 6 bases. Germline-derived CDR1 and CDR2 are GTSNPN and SVGIG (reference sequence). The CDR3 consists of 14 residues. Trimming removed 4 bases from V and 6 bases from J, with 16 bases in between. CDR3 sequence: CAWNRNRVSNEQFF. The CDR3 DNA reads as TGTGCCTGGAACCGTAACAGGGTGAGCAATGAGCAGTTCTTC.

The chain joins TRBV4-2 to TRBJ1-2, with TRBD1 as a possible D gene (5 bases). Deletions cut 0 bases from V and 1 base from J, with 9 bases between. CDR1 and CDR2 from the germline V gene are LGHNA and YNFKEQ. The CDR3 has 15 amino acids. The CDR3 is CASSQDGRDNYGYTF. The DNA for the CDR3 is TGTGCCAGCAGCCAAGATGGCAGGGATAACTATGGCTACACCTTC.

This clone was seen only once. The V call is TRBV27, the J call TRBJ2-7; 9 nucleotides line up with TRBD1. Trimming cost V 0 bases and J 2 bases; bases outside gene matches: 5. The CDR3 contains 16 residues. Germline-derived CDR1 and CDR2 are MNHEY and SMNVEV (reference sequence). This chain's CDR3 is CASSLSTGGGPYEQYF. The CDR3, as DNA: TGTGCCAGCAGTTTATCAACAGGGGGCGGCCCCTACGAGCAGTACTTC.

This clone occurred a few times. The genes are TRBV28 and TRBJ1-4; no definite D call. Between the trimmed V and J ends, which lost 6 bases and 3 bases, there was a span of 11 bases. The CDR3 consists of 14 residues. The germline V gene has CDR1 MDHEN and CDR2 SYDVKM. The CDR3 coding sequence is TGTGCCAGCAGCCGTAGGTTAGCTAATGAAAAACTGTTTTTT. Translated: CASSRRLANEKLFF.

Only a few counts were recorded for this clone. The V and J genes are TRBV9 and TRBJ2-3; D is unclear. The CDR3 extends over 12 amino acids. V gave up 0 bases and J gave up 5 bases, with 4 bases separating them. Germline V gives CDR1 SGDLS, CDR2 YYNGEE. DNA for the CDR3: TGTGCCAGCAGCGTAGGGGAAGATACGCAGTATTTT. Its protein is CASSVGEDTQYF.